This T cell receptor (beta chain) was profiled in a study of blood T cells in healthy people across ages. Study in general: Per two T cells, about one barcoded beta molecule was captured through template switching. Study-wide results and limits: Aged donors had fewer naive CD4+ cells and lower diversity than long-lived donors. Investigators treated diversity estimates from one million T cells as underestimates.

Primers used in a second PCR of about 7 to 12 cycles were a sample-barcoded 5' primer and a J-beta primer mix. TCRdb used MiXCR to reprocess the 5' RACE reads, holding one entry per CDR3 protein. This table has over 1,300,000 distinct CDR3 sequences, roughly 64% appearing once. The CDR3 loop spans 15 amino acids. Germline lookup yields CDR1 SEHNR and CDR2 FQNEAQ (reference sequence). V lost 6 bases and J 5 bases, leaving 19 bases between the germline ends. Per individual sample, total RNA of at least 6 micrograms was extracted. As regards this clonotype: Its antigen is not known.

The sequencing sample was made of blood. This chain joins TRBV7-9 and TRBJ1-1; maybe TRBD1 (6 bases). The receptor was isolated from a man aged 18-30 years in good health. CDR3 residues: CASRLFGLGATEAFF. CDR3 nucleotide sequence: TGTGCCAGCAGGTTGTTTGGGTTGGGGGCTACTGAAGCTTTCTTT.